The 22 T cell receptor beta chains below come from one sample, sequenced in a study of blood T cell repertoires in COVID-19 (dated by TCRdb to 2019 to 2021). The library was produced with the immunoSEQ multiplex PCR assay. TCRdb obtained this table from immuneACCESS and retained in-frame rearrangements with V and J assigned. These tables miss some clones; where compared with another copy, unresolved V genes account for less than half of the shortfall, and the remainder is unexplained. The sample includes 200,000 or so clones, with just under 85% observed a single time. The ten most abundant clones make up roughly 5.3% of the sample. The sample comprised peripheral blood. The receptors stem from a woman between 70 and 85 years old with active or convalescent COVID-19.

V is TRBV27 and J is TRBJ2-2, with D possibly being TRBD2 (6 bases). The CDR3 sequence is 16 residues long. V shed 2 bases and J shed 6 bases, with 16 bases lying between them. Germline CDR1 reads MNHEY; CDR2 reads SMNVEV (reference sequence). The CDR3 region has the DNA TGTGCCAGCAGTTTAGGGGAGTGGGGGGTAGCCGGGGAGCTGTTTTTT. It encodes CASSLGEWGVAGELFF.

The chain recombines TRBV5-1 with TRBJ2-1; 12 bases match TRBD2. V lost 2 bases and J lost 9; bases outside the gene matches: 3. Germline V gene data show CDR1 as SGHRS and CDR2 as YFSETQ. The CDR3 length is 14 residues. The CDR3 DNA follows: TGCGCCAGCAGCTTCGGACTAGCGGGAAGTGAGCAGTTCTTC. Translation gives CASSFGLAGSEQFF.

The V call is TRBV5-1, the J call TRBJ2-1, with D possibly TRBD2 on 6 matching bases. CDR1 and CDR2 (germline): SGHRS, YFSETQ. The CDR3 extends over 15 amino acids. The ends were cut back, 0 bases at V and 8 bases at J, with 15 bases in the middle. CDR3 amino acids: CASSLGTKVLDEQFF. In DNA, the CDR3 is TGCGCCAGCAGCTTGGGGACTAAGGTTTTAGATGAGCAGTTCTTC.

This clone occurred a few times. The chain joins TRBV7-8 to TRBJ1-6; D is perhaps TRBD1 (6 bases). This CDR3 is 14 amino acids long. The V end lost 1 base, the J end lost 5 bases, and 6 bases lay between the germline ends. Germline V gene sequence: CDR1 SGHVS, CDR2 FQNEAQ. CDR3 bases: TGTGCCAGCAGCTTAGAGGGGGATAATTCACCCCTCCACTTT. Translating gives CASSLEGDNSPLHF.

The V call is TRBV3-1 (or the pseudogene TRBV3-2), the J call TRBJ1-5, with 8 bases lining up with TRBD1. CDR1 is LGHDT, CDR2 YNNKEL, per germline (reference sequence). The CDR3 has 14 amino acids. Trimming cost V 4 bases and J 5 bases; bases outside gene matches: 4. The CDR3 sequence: CASSLGQGYQPQHF. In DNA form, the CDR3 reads TGTGCCAGCAGCCTTGGACAGGGCTATCAGCCCCAGCATTTT.

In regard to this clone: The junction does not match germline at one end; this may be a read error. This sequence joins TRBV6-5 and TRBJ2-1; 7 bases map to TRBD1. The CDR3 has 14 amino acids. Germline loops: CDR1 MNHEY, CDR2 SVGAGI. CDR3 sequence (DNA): TGTGCCAGCAGTTACGACAGGGTTCGGTCTTCCCCTGTCTTC. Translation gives CASSYDRVRSSPVF.

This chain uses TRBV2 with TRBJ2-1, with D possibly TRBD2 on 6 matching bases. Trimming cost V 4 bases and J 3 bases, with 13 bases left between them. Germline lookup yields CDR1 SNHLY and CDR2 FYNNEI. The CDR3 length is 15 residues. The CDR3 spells CASSAGSGYYNEQFF. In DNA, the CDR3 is TGTGCCAGCAGTGCCGGTAGCGGATACTACAATGAGCAGTTCTTC. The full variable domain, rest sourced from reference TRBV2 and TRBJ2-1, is EPEVTQTPSHQVTQMGQEVILRCVPISNHLYFYWYRQILGQKVEFLVSFYNNEISEKSEIFDDQFSVERPDGSNFTLKIRSTKLEDSAMYFCASSAGSGYYNEQFFGPGTRLTVL.

CDR3 nucleotide sequence: TGTGCCACCCAGGGGGGAGATTCACCCCTCCACTTT. Its protein is CATQGGDSPLHF. The chain joins TRBV2 to TRBJ1-6, with 7 positions matching TRBD1. The CDR3 extends over 12 amino acids. Germline loops: CDR1 SNHLY, CDR2 FYNNEI. Trimming at V came to 10 bases and at J to 8 bases, leaving 5 bases not matched to a gene.

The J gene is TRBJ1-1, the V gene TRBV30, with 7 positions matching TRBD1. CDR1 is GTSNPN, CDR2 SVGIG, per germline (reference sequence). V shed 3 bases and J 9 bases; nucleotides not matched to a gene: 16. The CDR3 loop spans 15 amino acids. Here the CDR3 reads CAWSLTQGLAGKAFF. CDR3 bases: TGTGCCTGGAGCTTAACACAGGGGTTGGCCGGGAAAGCTTTCTTT. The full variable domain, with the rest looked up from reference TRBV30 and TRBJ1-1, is SQTIHQWPATLVQPVGSPLSLECTVEGTSNPNLYWYRQAAGRGLQLLFYSVGIGQISSEVPQNLSASRPQDRQFILSSKKLLLSDSGFYLCAWSLTQGLAGKAFFGQGTRLTVV.

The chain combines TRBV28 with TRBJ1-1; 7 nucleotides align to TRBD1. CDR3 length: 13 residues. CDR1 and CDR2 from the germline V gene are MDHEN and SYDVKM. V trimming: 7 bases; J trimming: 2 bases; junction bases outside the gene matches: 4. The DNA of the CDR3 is TGTGCCAGCACCCAGGGGGGTAACACTGAAGCTTTCTTT. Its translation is CASTQGGNTEAFF.

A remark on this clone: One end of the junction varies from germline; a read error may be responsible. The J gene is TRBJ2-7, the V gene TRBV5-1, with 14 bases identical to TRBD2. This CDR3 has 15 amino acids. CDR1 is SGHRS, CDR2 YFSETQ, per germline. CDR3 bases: TGCGCCAGCAGCTCCTCAGGGACTAGCGGGGGACCTGTGAACTTC. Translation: CASSSSGTSGGPVNF. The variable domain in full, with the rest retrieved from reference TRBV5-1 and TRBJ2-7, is KAGVTQTPRYLIKTRGQQVTLSCSPISGHRSVSWYQQTPGQGLQFLFEYFSETQRNKGNFPGRFSGRQFSNSRSEMNVSTLELGDSALYLCASSSSGTSGGPVNFGPGTRLTVT.

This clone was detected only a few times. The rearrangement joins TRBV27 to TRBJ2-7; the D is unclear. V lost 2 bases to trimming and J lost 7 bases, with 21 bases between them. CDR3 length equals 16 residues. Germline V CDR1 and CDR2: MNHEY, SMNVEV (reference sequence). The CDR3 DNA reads TGTGCCAGCAGTTTAAGGATTGGGCCCCCTTTTCGGGAGCAGTACTTC. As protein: CASSLRIGPPFREQYF.

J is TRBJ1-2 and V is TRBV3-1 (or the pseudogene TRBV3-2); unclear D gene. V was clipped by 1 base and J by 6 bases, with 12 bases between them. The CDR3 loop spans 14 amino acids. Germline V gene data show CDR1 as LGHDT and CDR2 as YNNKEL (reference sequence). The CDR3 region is CASSQGGGLHGYTF. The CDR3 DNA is TGTGCCAGCAGCCAAGGAGGAGGGTTGCATGGCTACACCTTC.

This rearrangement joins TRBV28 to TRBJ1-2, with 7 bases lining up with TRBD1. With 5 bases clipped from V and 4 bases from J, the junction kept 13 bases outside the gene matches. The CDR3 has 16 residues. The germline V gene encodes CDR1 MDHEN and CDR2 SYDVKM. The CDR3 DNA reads TGTGCCAGCAGTCCCGAGAGGGGGCAGGGAACCTATGGCTACACCTTC. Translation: CASSPERGQGTYGYTF.

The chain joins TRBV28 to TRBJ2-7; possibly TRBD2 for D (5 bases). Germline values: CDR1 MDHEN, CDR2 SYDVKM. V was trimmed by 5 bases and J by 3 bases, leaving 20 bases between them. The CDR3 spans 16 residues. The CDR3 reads CASSPTGSLEGYEQYF. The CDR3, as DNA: TGTGCCAGCAGTCCAACCGGGTCCCTAGAGGGCTACGAGCAGTACTTC.

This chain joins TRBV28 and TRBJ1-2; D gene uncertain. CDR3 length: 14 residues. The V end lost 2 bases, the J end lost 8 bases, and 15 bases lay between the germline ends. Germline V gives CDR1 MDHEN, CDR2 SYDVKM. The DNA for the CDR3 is TGTGCCAGCAGTTTAAAACAGCACATTCGAGGCTACACCTTC. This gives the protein CASSLKQHIRGYTF.

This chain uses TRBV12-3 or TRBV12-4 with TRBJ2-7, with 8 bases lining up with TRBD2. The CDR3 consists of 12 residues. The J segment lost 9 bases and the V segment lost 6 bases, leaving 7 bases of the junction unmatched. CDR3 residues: CASSPGRVGQYF. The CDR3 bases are TGTGCCAGCAGCCCCGGGAGGGTCGGGCAGTACTTC.

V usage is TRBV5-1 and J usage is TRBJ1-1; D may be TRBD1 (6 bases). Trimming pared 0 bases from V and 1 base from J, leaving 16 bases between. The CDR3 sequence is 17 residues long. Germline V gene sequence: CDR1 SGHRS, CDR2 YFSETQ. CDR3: CASSLGRGAAGNTEAFF. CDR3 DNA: TGCGCCAGCAGCTTGGGACGGGGGGCCGCGGGGAACACTGAAGCTTTCTTT.

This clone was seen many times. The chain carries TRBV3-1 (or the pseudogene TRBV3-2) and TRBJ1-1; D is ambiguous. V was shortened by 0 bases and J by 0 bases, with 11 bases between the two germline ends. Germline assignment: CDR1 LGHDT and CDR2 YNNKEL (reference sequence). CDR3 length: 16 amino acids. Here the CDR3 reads CASSQDITEMNTEAFF. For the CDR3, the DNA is TGTGCCAGCAGCCAAGATATCACAGAAATGAACACTGAAGCTTTCTTT.

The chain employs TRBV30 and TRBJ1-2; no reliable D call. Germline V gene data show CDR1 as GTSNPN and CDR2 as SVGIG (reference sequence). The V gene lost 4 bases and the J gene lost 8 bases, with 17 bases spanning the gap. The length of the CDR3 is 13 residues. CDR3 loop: CAWNERVPLGYTF. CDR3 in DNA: TGTGCCTGGAACGAACGGGTCCCCCTGGGCTACACCTTC.

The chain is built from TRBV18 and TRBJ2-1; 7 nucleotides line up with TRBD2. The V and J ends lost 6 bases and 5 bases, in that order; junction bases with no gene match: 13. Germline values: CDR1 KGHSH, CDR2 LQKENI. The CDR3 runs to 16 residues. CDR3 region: CASSSRGGSPHNEQFF. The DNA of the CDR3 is TGTGCCAGCTCCTCGAGAGGCGGGAGTCCCCACAATGAGCAGTTCTTC.

The CDR3 spells CASQRELTDTQYF. DNA for the CDR3: TGTGCCAGTCAGCGGGAGCTAACAGATACGCAGTATTTT. The chain couples TRBV2 to TRBJ2-3; 8 bases are a match to TRBD2. Germline CDR1 and CDR2: SNHLY and FYNNEI. With V trimmed by 9 bases and J by 3 bases, 5 bases remained unmatched. The CDR3 loop spans 13 amino acids.